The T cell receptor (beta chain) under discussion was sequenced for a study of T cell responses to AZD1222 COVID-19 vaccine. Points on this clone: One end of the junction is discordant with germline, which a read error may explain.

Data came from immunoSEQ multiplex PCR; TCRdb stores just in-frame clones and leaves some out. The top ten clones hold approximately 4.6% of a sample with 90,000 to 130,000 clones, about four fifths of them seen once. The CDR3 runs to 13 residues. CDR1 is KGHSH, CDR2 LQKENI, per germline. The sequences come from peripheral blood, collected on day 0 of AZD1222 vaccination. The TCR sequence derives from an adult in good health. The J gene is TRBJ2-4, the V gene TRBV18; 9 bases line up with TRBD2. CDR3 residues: CASSPPSGGRLAF. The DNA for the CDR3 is TGTGCCAGCTCACCACCTAGCGGGGGACGACTAGCCTTC.